This TCR beta chain was recorded in a study of T cells after yellow fever vaccination. Study background: Those fractions that held only low numbers of cells were prepared using the SMART-Seq v4 Ultra Low Input RNA kit.

This clonotype has a count of ten or more. Antigen: not known. The CDR3 length is 12 residues. In germline, CDR1 is SGHRS, CDR2 YFSETQ. Trimming took 0 bases from V and 6 from J, leaving 3 bases between them. Study results and limitations: The bulk population could contribute abundant contaminating clonotypes to FACS-sorted repertoires.

TCRdb called the 5' RACE reads again in MiXCR, with one record for every CDR3 protein. Altogether hundreds of thousands of distinct CDR3 sequences are present, 20% to 25% being singletons, with the ten largest covering less than 20%. The sample here was PBMCs, taken roughly 20 days after the first yellow fever vaccination. The receptor was isolated from a man between 18 and 29 years old who received the YFV17D yellow fever vaccine. This rearrangement joins TRBV5-1 to TRBJ2-2, with D unresolved. The chain's CDR3 is CASSLDAGELFF. The CDR3 bases are TGCGCCAGCAGCTTGGATGCCGGGGAGCTGTTTTTT.